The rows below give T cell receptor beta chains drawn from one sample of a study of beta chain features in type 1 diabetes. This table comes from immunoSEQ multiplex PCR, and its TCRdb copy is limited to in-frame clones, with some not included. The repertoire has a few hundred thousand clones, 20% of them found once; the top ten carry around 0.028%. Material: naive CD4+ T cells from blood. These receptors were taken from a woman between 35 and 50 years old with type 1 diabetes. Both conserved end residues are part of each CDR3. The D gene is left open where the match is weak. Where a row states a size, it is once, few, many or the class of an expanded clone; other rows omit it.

TGTGCCAGCAGTTACTCGAGAGGTGGGGAGCAGTACTTC | CASSYSRGGEQYF | TRBJ2-7 | few | . | TRBV6-5
TGTGCCAGCAGGAGGGCCAACTATGGCTACACCTTC | CASRRANYGYTF | TRBJ1-2 | . | . | TRBV27
TGCGCCAGCAGCGTGACAGGGGAAGAGACCCAGTACTTC | CASSVTGEETQYF | TRBJ2-5 | . | TRBD1 | TRBV5-1
TGCGCCAGCAGCCCCGGAGGGAGGAACTACAATGAGCAGTTCTTC | CASSPGGRNYNEQFF | TRBJ2-1 | . | . | TRBV5-1
TGTGCCACCAGCAGAGGGAGGGACAGGGGGAACACTGAAGCTTTCTTT | CATSRGRDRGNTEAFF | TRBJ1-1 | . | TRBD1 | TRBV15
TGCAGTGCCAAGAGCCGGGATGAGCAGTTCTTC | CSAKSRDEQFF | TRBJ2-1 | . | . | TRBV20-1
TGTGCCAGCAGTTTATCGGGTCCACCAGGGGGCGTCGATGGCTACACCTTC | CASSLSGPPGGVDGYTF | TRBJ1-2 | . | TRBD1 | TRBV27
TGTGCCAGCAGCCCTGGGAGGCGGGGGGGCCAGGAGACCCAGTACTTC | CASSPGRRGGQETQYF | TRBJ2-5 | . | TRBD2 | TRBV7-9
TGTGCCAGCAGCCAAGATTTAGACAAAGCGCAGTATTTT | CASSQDLDKAQYF | TRBJ2-3 | . | . | TRBV4-2
TGTGCCAGCAGTTCCCATCCTCTTGCGGGACAGGGGTTGCCCGGGGAGCTGTTTTTT | CASSSHPLAGQGLPGELFF | TRBJ2-2 | few | TRBD1 | TRBV14
TGTGCCTCCGACGGGGGATCTGGCTACACCTTC | CASDGGSGYTF | TRBJ1-2 | . | . | TRBV10-3
TGCAGCGCCTACATACCGGGACAGGGTCGCACAGATACGCAGTATTTT | CSAYIPGQGRTDTQYF | TRBJ2-3 | . | TRBD1 | TRBV29-1
TGTGCCAGCAGCGGGGGCGCTTCTCATTCACCCCTCCACTTT | CASSGGASHSPLHF | TRBJ1-6 | few | . | TRBV9
TGTGCCAGCAGCTCGGGAGATACGCAGTATTTT | CASSSGDTQYF | TRBJ2-3 | few | . | TRBV6-5
TGTGCCAGCAGACTAACAGGGGGCAATCAGCCCCAGCATTTT | CASRLTGGNQPQHF | TRBJ1-5 | few | TRBD1 | TRBV2
TGCGCCAGCAGGCCGGGGACACCTCAAGAGACCCAGTACTTC | CASRPGTPQETQYF | TRBJ2-5 | . | . | TRBV5-1
TGTGCCAGCAGCGTAGCGTCCCACTCATCGAACACCGGGGAGCTGTTTTTT | CASSVASHSSNTGELFF | TRBJ2-2 | few | . | TRBV9
TGCGCCAGCAGCCTAAGACAGGGTCCCGAAAAACTGTTTTTT | CASSLRQGPEKLFF | TRBJ1-4 | few | TRBD1 | TRBV4-1
TGTGCCAGCAGCTTAACCGGGACAGGCGCTCCTTATGGCTACACCTTC | CASSLTGTGAPYGYTF | TRBJ1-2 | few | TRBD1 | TRBV7-2
TGTGCCAGCAGCCGCGGGAGGCCGGAGGAGACCCAGTACTTC | CASSRGRPEETQYF | TRBJ2-5 | few | TRBD2 | TRBV5-6
TGCGCCAGCAGCCGCCCGGGACAGGGCCGGCTCACTGAAGCTTTCTTT | CASSRPGQGRLTEAFF | TRBJ1-1 | . | TRBD1 | TRBV5-1
TGTGCCAGCAGCGTAGGAGGTGTAGCTGGGGCCAACGTCCTGACTTTC | CASSVGGVAGANVLTF | TRBJ2-6 | few | . | TRBV9
TGTGCCAGCAGCGTACTACCGAGCTCCTACAATGAGCAGTTCTTC | CASSVLPSSYNEQFF | TRBJ2-1 | few | . | TRBV9
TGTGCCAGCAGCACAGACGGCAATTCACCCCTCCACTTT | CASSTDGNSPLHF | TRBJ1-6 | few | . | TRBV7-9
TGTGCCACCAGCAGAGATCGGGTGCCCGGGGAGCTGTTTTTT | CATSRDRVPGELFF | TRBJ2-2 | . | . | TRBV15
TGTGCCAGCAGCGTAGGGGTTGGAGACAGTCTTAATTTC | CASSVGVGDSLNF | TRBJ2-7 | . | . | TRBV9
TGCGCCAGCAGCCCCGAACATGGCCGGGGTGAAAAACTGTTTTTT | CASSPEHGRGEKLFF | TRBJ1-4 | . | . | TRBV5-1
TGTGCCAGCTCTCGGACGGAGGAAGAGACCCAGTACTTC | CASSRTEEETQYF | TRBJ2-5 | few | . | TRBV18
TGTGCCAGCACTTTGTGGGCCGACACCGGGGAGCTGTTTTTT | CASTLWADTGELFF | TRBJ2-2 | few | . | TRBV11-1
TGTGCCAGCAGTTCCGACAGCGACTATGGCTACACCTTC | CASSSDSDYGYTF | TRBJ1-2 | . | . | TRBV6-5
TGCGCCAGCAGCTTGGCGGGTGATACTGAAGCTTTCTTT | CASSLAGDTEAFF | TRBJ1-1 | . | . | TRBV5-1
TGTGCCAGCAGTTTATCGGGGGGCTCTGGCTACACCTTC | CASSLSGGSGYTF | TRBJ1-2 | . | . | TRBV28
TGTGCCAGCAGCCCCGCGGGCGTGACAGGGCTCAATCAGGCCCAGCATTTT | CASSPAGVTGLNQAQHF | TRBJ1-5 | . | TRBD1 | TRBV4-2
TGTGCCAGCAGCTTCGCTACTAGCGGGGGTGAGACCCAGTACTTC | CASSFATSGGETQYF | TRBJ2-5 | . | TRBD2 | TRBV7-2
TGTGCCAGCAGCCCCGGACTAGGGCCAGATACGCAGTATTTT | CASSPGLGPDTQYF | TRBJ2-3 | few | TRBD2 | TRBV7-2
TGTGCCAGCAGTTACTCCGGGACAGGGAACACTGAAGCTTTCTTT | CASSYSGTGNTEAFF | TRBJ1-1 | once | TRBD1 | TRBV6-6
TGTGCTAGCAGCCCTAGTTGGACAGATACGCAGTATTTT | CASSPSWTDTQYF | TRBJ2-3 | few | . | TRBV7-7
TGTGCCTGGAAGGTTTGGCAGGGACTTAGTGGGGCCAACGTCCTGACTTTC | CAWKVWQGLSGANVLTF | TRBJ2-6 | few | . | TRBV30
TGTGCCAGCTCACCAGGGACAGGGGTTGCCACAGATACGCAGTATTTT | CASSPGTGVATDTQYF | TRBJ2-3 | few | TRBD1 | TRBV18
TGTGCCAGCAGTTTCCGACAGAGCTACGAGCAGTACTTC | CASSFRQSYEQYF | TRBJ2-7 | few | . | TRBV28
TGTGCCAGCAGCTTGGCCCCAGGGGGACGGAGCACTGAAGCTTTCTTT | CASSLAPGGRSTEAFF | TRBJ1-1 | few | TRBD1 | TRBV5-4
TGCGCCAGCAAGGGGACTAGCGGCCAAGAGACCCAGTACTTC | CASKGTSGQETQYF | TRBJ2-5 | . | TRBD2 | TRBV5-1
TGTGCCACCAGCAGAGGACGGGGAGGACGACAGCCCCAGCATTTT | CATSRGRGGRQPQHF | TRBJ1-5 | . | . | TRBV15
TGCGCCAGCAGCTATCCGGGACTACGCTACAATGAGCAGTTCTTC | CASSYPGLRYNEQFF | TRBJ2-1 | . | TRBD2 | TRBV5-1
TGTGCCACCAGCAGAGACCTTCGACAGGTATCAGATACGCAGTATTTT | CATSRDLRQVSDTQYF | TRBJ2-3 | few | . | TRBV15
TGTGCCAGCAGCTCACCGGGACAGGTCTTCTACGAGCAGTACTTC | CASSSPGQVFYEQYF | TRBJ2-7 | few | TRBD1 | TRBV7-2
TGTGCCAGCCTGCAGGGACTGCAGCCCCAGCATTTT | CASLQGLQPQHF | TRBJ1-5 | . | . | TRBV28